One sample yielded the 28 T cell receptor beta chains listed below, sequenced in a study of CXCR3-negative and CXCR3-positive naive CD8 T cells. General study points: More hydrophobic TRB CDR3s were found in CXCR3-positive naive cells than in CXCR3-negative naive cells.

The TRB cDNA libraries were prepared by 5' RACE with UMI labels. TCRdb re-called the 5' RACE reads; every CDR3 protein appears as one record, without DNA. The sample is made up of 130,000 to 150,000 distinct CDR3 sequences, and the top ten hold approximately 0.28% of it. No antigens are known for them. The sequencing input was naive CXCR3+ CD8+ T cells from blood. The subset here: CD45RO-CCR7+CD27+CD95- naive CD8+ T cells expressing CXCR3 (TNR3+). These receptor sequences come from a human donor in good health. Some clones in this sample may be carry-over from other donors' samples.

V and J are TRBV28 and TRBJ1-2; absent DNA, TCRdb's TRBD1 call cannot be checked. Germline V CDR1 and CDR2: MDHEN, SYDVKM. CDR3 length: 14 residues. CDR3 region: CASSVTGGGYGYTF.

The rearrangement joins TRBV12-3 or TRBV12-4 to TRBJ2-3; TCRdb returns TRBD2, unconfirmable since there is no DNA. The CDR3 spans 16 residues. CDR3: CASSSLAGGLPDTQYF.

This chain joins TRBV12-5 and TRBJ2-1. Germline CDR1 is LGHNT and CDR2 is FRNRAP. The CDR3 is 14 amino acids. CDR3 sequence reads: CASGLGKQYNEQFF.

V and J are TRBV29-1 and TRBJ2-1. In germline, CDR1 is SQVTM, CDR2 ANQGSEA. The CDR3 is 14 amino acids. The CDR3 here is CSVEAGDTYNEQFF.

Here the CDR3 reads CASSVTGGNSYNEQFF. V usage is TRBV19 and J usage is TRBJ2-1; TCRdb calls TRBD1, which cannot be checked without DNA. The CDR3 contains 16 residues. CDR1 is LNHDA, CDR2 SQIVND, per germline (reference sequence).

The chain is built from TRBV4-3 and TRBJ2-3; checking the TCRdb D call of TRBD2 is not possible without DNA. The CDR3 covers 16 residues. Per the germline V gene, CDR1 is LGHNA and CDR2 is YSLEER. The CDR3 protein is CASSPGASGGADTQYF.

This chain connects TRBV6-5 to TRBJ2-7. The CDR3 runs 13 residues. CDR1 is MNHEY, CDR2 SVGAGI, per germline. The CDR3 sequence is CASSPDISYEQYF.

This chain's CDR3 is CASSQVTSDNEQFF. The chain has TRBV3-1 and TRBJ2-1; the TCRdb call, TRBD2, lacks DNA for checking. There are 14 residues in the CDR3. Germline V gene sequence: CDR1 LGHDT, CDR2 YNNKEL (reference sequence).

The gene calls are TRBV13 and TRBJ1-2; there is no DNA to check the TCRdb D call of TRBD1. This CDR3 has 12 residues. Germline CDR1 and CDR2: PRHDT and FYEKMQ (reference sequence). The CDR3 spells CASSLTGHGYTF. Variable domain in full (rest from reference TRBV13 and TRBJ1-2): AAGVIQSPRHLIKEKRETATLKCYPIPRHDTVYWYQQGPGQDPQFLISFYEKMQSDKGSIPDRFSAQQFSDYHSELNMSSLELGDSALYFCASSLTGHGYTFGSGTRLTVV.

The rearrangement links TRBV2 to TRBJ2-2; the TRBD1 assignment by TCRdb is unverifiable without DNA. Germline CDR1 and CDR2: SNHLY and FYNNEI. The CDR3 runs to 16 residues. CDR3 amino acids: CASSDQGVPNTGELFF.

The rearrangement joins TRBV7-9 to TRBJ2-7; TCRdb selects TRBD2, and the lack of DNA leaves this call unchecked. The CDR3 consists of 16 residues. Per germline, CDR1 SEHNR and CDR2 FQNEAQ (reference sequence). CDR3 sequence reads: CASSPSLGLAAYEQYF. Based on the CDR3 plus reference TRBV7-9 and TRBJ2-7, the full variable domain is DTGVSQNPRHKITKRGQNVTFRCDPISEHNRLYWYRQTLGQGPEFLTYFQNEAQLEKSRLLSDRFSAERPKGSFSTLEIQRTEQGDSAMYLCASSPSLGLAAYEQYFGPGTRLTVT.

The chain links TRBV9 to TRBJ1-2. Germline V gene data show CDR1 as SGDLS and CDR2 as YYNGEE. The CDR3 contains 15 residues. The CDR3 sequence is CASSGHNWSWDGYTF.

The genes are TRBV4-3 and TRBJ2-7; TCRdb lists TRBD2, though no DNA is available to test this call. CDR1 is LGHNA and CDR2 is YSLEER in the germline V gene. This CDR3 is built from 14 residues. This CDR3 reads CASSQTSGVYEPYF.

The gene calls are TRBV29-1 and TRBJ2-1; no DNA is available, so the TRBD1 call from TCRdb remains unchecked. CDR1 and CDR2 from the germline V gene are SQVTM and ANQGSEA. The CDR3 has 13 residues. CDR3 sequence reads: CSVEGQGTSEQFF.

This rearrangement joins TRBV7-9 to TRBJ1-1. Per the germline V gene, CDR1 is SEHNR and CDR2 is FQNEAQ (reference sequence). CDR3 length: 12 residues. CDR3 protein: CASSLGRTEAFF. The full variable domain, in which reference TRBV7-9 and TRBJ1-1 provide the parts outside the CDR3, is DTGVSQNPRHKITKRGQNVTFRCDPISEHNRLYWYRQTLGQGPEFLTYFQNEAQLEKSRLLSDRFSAERPKGSFSTLEIQRTEQGDSAMYLCASSLGRTEAFFGQGTRLTVV.

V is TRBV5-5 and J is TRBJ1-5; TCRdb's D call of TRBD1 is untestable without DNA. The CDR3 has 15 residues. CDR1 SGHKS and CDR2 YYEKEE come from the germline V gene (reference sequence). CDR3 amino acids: CASSLVRGDNQPQHF. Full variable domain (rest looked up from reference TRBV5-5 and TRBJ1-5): DAGVTQSPTHLIKTRGQQVTLRCSPISGHKSVSWYQQVLGQGPQFIFQYYEKEERGRGNFPDRFSARQFPNYSSELNVNALLLGDSALYLCASSLVRGDNQPQHFGDGTRLSIL.

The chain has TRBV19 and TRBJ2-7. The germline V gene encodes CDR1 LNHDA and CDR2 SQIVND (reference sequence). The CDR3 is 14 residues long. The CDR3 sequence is CASSILGSSYEQYF.

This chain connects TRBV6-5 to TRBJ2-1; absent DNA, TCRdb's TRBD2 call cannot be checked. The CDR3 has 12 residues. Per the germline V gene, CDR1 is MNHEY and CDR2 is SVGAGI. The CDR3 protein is CASNRTYNEQFF.

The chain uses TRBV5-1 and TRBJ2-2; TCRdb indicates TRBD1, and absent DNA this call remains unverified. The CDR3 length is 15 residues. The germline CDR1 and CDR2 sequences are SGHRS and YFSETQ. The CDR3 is CASSLVPGLAGELFF.

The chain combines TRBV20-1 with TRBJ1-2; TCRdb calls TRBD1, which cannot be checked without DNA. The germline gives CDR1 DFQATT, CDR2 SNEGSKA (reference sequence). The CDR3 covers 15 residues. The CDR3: CSARDGRGQDYGYTF.

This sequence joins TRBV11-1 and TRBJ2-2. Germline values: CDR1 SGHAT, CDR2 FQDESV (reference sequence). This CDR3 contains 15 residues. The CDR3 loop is CASSLSTHNTGELFF.

CDR3: CSVQTSGSYEQYF. The chain is built from TRBV29-1 and TRBJ2-7; TCRdb returns TRBD2, unconfirmable since there is no DNA. The CDR3 extends over 13 amino acids. Germline CDR1 reads SQVTM; CDR2 reads ANQGSEA.

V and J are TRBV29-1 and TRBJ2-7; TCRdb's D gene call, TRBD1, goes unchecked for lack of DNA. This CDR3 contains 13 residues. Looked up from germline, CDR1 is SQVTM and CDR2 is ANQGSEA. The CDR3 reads CSVTAQGDYEQYF.

The CDR3 sequence: CSVEHPGRDRGPYEQYF. This rearrangement joins TRBV29-1 to TRBJ2-7; lacking DNA, the TRBD1 call made by TCRdb goes unchecked. The CDR3 extends over 17 amino acids. The germline gives CDR1 SQVTM, CDR2 ANQGSEA.

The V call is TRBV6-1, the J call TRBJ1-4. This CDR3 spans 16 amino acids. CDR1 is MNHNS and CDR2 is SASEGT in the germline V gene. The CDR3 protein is CASSEVLGIGNEKLFF.

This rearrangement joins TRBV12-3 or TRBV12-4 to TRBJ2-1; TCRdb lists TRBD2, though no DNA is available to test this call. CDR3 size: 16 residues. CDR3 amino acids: CASSSPGTSGRGEQFF.

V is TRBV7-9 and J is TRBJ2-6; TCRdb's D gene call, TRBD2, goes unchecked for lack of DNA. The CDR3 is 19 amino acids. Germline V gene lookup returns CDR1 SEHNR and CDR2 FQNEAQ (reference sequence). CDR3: CASSFSLPGGFSGANVLTF. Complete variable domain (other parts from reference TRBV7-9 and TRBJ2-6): DTGVSQNPRHKITKRGQNVTFRCDPISEHNRLYWYRQTLGQGPEFLTYFQNEAQLEKSRLLSDRFSAERPKGSFSTLEIQRTEQGDSAMYLCASSFSLPGGFSGANVLTFGAGSRLTVL.

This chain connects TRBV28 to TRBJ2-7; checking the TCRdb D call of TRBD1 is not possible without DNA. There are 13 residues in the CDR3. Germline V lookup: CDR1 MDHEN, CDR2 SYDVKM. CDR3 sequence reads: CASSFARGSEQYF.